The source of this T cell receptor beta chain is a study of a mutant IDH1 vaccine in newly diagnosed glioma. The overall study: Before enrollment, the patients had been treated with radiotherapy alone, temozolomide alone, or both together. Most of them had received both.

The assay was immunoSEQ multiplex PCR, and TCRdb's table has in-frame clones only and misses some. Found here are about 46,000 clones, 70% to 90% of them singletons; the top ten hold around 2.5%. Regarding time point: baseline, week 1 (first vaccination visit). Treatment specified: pre-vaccination baseline after standard-of-care therapy. This CDR3 comprises 15 residues. Germline CDR1 and CDR2: SGDLS and YYNGEE. With 5 bases removed from V and 5 bases from J, the gap between germline ends came to 20 bases. The sequences come from PBMCs, collected from a glioma patient treated with radiotherapy, temozolomide or both. The receptor's source is a man aged 40-50 years with glioma. This chain links TRBV9 with TRBJ2-7; D possibly uses TRBD1 or TRBD2 (5 bases each). As DNA, the CDR3 is TGTGCCAGCAGTGTAACACCTCGGGACCTGGACGAGCAGTACTTC. Residues: CASSVTPRDLDEQYF.